The source of this TCR beta chain is a study of cytomegalovirus exposure and HLA in healthy donors. On the study more broadly: Around 180 million T cells yielded roughly 120 million unique TCR beta sequences in earlier analysis. Broader study findings: Most CMV-associated TCR beta chains were later found to appear HLA-restricted. An observed cluster of highly shared sequence variants was recorded as a likely sequencing artifact. Analysis performed later found under 20,000 TCR beta sequences associated with HLA alleles at 0.05 false discovery rate.

Note on this clone: Its antigen is unknown.

Germline V lookup: CDR1 SGDLS, CDR2 YYNGEE. This CDR3 region has 16 residues. V was pared by 1 base and J by 1 base, with 4 bases of the junction left unmatched. The PCR was carried out with 60 Vbeta primers and 13 Jbeta primers. TCRdb's table, derived via immunoSEQ multiplex PCR, lists solely in-frame clones and lacks some. The sample records some 160,000 clones, over 80% being singletons. Sequences were obtained from PBMCs. The V call is TRBV9, the J call TRBJ2-3; TRBD2 aligns across 9 bases. The TCR originated in a woman between 18 and 29 years old in good health and CMV-seronegative. The CDR3 sequence: CASSVRAGGGTDTQYF. DNA of the CDR3: TGTGCCAGCAGCGTAAGGGCGGGGGGGGGCACAGATACGCAGTATTTT.